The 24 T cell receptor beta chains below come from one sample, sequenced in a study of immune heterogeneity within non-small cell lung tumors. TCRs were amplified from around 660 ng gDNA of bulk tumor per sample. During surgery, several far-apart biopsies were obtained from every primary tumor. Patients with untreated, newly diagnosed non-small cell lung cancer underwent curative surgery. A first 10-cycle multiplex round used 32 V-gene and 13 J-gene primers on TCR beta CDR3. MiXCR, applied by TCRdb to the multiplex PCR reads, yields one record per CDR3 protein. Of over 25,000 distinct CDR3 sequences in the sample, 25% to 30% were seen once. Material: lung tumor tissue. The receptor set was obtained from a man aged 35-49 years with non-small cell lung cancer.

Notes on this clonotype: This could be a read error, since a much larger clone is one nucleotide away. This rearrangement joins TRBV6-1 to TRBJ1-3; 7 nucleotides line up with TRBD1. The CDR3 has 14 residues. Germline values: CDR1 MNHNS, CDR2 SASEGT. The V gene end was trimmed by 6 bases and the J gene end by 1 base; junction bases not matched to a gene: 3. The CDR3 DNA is TGTGCCAGCAGCAGGGGGGGGTCTGGAAACACCATATATTTT. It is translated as CASSRGGSGNTIYF.

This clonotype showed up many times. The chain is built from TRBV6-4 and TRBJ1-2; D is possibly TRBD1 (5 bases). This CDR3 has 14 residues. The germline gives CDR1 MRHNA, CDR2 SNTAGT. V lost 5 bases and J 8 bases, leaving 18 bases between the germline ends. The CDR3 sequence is CASSRDGGAGGYTF. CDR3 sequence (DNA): TGTGCCAGCAGTCGGGACGGGGGAGCGGGCGGCTACACCTTC.

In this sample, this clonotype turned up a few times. DNA of the CDR3: TGCGCCAGCAGCCGGGGGGAGCCAGGGGAGCAGTTCTTC. The encoded protein is CASSRGEPGEQFF. The rearrangement uses TRBV5-1 and TRBJ2-1; TRBD2 aligns across 7 bases. V lost 4 bases and J lost 10; bases outside the gene matches: 8. CDR3 size: 13 residues. Germline CDR1 reads SGHRS; CDR2 reads YFSETQ.

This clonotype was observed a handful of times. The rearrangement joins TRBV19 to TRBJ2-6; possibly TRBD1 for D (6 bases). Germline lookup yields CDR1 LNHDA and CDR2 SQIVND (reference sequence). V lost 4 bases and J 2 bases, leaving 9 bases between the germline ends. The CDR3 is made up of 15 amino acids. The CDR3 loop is CASSRRQAGANVLTF. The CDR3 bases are TGTGCCAGTAGTAGGAGACAGGCTGGGGCCAACGTCCTGACTTTC.

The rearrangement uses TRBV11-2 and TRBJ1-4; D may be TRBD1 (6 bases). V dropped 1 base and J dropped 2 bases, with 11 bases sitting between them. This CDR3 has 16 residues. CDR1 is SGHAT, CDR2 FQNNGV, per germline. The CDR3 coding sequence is TGTGCCAGCAGCTTAGTAGGGGGTTTCACTAATGAAAAACTGTTTTTT. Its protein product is CASSLVGGFTNEKLFF. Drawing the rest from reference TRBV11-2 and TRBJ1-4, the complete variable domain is EAGVAQSPRYKIIEKRQSVAFWCNPISGHATLYWYQQILGQGPKLLIQFQNNGVVDDSQLPKDRFSAERLKGVDSTLKIQPAKLEDSAVYLCASSLVGGFTNEKLFFGSGTQLSVL.

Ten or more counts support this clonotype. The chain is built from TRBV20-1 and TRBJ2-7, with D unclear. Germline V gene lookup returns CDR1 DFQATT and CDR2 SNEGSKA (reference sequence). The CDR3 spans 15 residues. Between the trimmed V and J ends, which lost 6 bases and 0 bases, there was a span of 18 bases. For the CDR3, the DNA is TGCAGTGCCCAGGATGCACAGTTACCCTCCTACGAGCAGTACTTC. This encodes CSAQDAQLPSYEQYF.

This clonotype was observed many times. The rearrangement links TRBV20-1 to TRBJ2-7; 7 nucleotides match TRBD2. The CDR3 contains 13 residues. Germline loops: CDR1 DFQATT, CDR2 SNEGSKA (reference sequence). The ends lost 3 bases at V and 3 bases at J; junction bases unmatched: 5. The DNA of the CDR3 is TGCAGTGCTAGGGGCGCTAGCGGCTACGAGCAGTACTTC. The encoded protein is CSARGASGYEQYF.

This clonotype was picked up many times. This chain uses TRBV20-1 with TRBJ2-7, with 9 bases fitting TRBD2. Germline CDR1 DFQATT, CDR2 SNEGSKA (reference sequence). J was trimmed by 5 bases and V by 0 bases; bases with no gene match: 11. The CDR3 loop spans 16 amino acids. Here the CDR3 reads CSARDRSGRTSHEQYF. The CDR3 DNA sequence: TGCAGTGCTAGAGATCGAAGCGGGAGGACGAGCCACGAGCAGTACTTC.

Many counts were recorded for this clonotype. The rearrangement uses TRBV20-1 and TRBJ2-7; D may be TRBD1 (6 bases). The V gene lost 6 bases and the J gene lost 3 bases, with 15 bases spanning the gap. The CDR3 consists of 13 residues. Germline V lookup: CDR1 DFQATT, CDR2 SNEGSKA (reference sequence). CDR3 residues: CSAGRDTSYEQYF. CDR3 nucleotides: TGCAGTGCGGGACGGGACACCAGCTACGAGCAGTACTTC.

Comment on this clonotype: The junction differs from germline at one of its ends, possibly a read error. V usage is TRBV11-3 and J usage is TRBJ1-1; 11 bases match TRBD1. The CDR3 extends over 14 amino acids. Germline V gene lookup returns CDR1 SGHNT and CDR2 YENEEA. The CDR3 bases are TGTGCCAGCAGCTTTTACGGGACAGGGGGAAAAGAGATCTTT. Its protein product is CASSFYGTGGKEIF.

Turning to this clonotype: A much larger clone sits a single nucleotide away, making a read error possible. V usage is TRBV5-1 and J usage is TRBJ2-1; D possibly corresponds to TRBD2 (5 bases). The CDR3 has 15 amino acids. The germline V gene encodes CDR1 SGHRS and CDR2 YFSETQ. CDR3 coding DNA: TGCGCCAGCAGCTTGGCAGCGGCTTTGGGGAATGATCAGTTCTTC. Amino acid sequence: CASSLAAALGNDQFF.

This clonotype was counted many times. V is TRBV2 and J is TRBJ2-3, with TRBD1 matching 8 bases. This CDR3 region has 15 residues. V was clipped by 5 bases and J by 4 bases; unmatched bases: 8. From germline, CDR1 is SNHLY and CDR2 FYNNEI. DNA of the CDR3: TGTGCCAGCAGTTTGCAGGGGGCAGGGTCAGATACGCAGTATTTT. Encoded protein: CASSLQGAGSDTQYF.

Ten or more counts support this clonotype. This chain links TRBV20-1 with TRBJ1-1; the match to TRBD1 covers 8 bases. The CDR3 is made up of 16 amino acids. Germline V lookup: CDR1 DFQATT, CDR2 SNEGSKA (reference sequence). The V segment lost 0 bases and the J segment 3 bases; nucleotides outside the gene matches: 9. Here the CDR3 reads CSARDGFRGRDTEAFF. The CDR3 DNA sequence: TGCAGTGCTAGAGATGGTTTCAGGGGGCGGGACACTGAAGCTTTCTTT.

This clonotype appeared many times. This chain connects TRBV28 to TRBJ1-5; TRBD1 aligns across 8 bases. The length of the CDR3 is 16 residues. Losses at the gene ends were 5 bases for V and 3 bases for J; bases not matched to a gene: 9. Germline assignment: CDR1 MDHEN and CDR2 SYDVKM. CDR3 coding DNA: TGTGCCAGCAGTGAGGGGGGACAGGCCTTCAATCAGCCCCAGCATTTT. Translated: CASSEGGQAFNQPQHF. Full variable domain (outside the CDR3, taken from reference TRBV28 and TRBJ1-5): DVKVTQSSRYLVKRTGEKVFLECVQDMDHENMFWYRQDPGLGLRLIYFSYDVKMKEKGDIPEGYSVSREKKERFSLILESASTNQTSMYLCASSEGGQAFNQPQHFGDGTRLSIL.

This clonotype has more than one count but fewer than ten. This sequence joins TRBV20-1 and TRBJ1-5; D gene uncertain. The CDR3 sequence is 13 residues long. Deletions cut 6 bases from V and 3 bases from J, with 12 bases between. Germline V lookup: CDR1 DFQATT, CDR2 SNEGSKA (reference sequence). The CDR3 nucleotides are TGCAGTGCCAAGGACGGGCTCAATCAGCCCCAGCATTTT. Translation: CSAKDGLNQPQHF.

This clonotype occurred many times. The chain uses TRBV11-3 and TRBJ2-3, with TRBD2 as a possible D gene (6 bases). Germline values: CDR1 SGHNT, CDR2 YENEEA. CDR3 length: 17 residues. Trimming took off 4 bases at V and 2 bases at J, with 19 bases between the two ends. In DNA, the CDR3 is TGTGCCAGCAGCTCCCGGGACTGGCGAGACTACACAGATACGCAGTATTTT. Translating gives CASSSRDWRDYTDTQYF.

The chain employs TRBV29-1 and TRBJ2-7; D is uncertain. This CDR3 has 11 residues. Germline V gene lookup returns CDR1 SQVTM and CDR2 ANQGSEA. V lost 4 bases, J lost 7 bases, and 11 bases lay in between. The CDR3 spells CSVVERLEQYF. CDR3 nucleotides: TGCAGCGTTGTGGAGCGACTGGAGCAGTACTTC.

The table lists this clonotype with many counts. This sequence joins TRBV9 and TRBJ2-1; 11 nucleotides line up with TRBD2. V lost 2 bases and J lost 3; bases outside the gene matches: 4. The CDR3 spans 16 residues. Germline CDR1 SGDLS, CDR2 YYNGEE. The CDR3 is CASSVSGTSGYNEQFF. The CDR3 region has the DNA TGTGCCAGCAGCGTTAGTGGGACTAGCGGCTACAATGAGCAGTTCTTC.

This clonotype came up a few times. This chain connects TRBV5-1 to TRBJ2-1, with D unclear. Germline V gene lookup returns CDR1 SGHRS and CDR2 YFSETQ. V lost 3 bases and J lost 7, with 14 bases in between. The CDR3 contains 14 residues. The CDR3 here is CASSSTVSKNEQFF. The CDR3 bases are TGCGCCAGCAGCTCAACAGTATCAAAGAATGAGCAGTTCTTC.

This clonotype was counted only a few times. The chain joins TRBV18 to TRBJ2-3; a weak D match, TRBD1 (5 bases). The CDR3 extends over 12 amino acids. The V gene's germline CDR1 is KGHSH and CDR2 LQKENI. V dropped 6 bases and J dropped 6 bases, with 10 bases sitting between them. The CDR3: CASSPYRDTQYF. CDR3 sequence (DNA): TGTGCCAGCTCCCCCTACAGGGATACGCAGTATTTT.

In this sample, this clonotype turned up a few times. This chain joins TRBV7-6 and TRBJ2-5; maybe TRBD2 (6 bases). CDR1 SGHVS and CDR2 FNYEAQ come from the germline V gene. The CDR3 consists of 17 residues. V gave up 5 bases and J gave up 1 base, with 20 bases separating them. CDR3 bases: TGTGCCAGCAGCCGCGTTACTTATACCGGGAGCCAAGAGACCCAGTACTTC. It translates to CASSRVTYTGSQETQYF.

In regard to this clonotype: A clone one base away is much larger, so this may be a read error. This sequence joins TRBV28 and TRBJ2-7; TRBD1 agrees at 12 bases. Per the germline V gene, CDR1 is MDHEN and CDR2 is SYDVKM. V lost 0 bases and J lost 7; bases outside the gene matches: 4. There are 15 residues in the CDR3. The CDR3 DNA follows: TGTGCCAGCAGTTTATGGGGGACAGGGGGCGGAGAGCAGTACTTC. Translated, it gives CASSLWGTGGGEQYF.

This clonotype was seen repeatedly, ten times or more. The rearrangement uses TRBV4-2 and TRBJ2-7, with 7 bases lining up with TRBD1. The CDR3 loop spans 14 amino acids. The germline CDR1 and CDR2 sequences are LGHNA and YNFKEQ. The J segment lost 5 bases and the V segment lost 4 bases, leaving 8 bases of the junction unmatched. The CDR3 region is CASSPRQGYDEQYF. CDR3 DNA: TGTGCCAGCAGCCCTCGACAGGGATACGACGAGCAGTACTTC.

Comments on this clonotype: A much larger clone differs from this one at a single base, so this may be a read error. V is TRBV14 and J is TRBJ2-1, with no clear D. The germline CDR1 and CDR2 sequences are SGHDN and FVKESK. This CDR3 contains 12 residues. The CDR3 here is CASSLTHNEEFF. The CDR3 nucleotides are TGTGCCAGCAGCCTCACCCACAATGAGGAGTTCTTC.